The clone carrying this T cell receptor (beta chain) was counted many times. What it recognizes is unknown. The data are from a study of T cells in Graves' hyperthyroidism and ophthalmopathy. Whole-study findings and limits: Also found in blood were most expanded thyroid clonotypes above 0.001.

RNA transcripts provided the source from which TCR beta CDR3 regions were amplified. HTBI primers were used for first-round RT-PCR of the TCR CDR3. A single record per CDR3 protein comes from TCRdb applying MiXCR to the multiplex PCR reads. The data show 89,000 or so distinct CDR3 sequences, with 35% to 45% seen just once and 9.5% to 13% held by the top ten. The trim removed 7 bases at V and 1 base at J, leaving 2 bases unmatched. The CDR3 totals 13 residues. Germline V CDR1 and CDR2: MNHEY, SVGAGI. The chain has TRBV6-5 and TRBJ2-7; 9 bases line up with TRBD1. The sequence was obtained from a woman aged 30 to 39 with Graves' hyperthyroidism. The sample consisted of peripheral blood or thyroid tissue (not recorded which). CDR3 sequence: CASTGTGSYEQYF. The CDR3 DNA reads TGTGCCAGCACCGGGACAGGGTCCTACGAGCAGTACTTC.